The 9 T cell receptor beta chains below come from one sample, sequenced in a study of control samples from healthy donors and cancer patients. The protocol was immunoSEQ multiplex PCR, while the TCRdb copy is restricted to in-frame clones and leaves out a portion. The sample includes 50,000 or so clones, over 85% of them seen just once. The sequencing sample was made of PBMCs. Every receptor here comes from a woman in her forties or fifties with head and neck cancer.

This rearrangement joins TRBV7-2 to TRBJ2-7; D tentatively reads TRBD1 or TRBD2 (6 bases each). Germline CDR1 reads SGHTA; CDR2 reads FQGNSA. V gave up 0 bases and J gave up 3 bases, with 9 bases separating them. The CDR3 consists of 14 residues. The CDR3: CASSLAGGGYEQYF. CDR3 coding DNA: TGTGCCAGCAGCTTAGCGGGGGGCGGCTACGAGCAGTACTTC.

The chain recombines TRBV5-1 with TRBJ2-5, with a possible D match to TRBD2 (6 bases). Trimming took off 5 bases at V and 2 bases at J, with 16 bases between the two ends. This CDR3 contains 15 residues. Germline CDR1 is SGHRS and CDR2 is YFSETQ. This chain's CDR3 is CASRSGDSSQETQYF. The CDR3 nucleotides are TGCGCCAGCAGGTCGGGGGACTCTTCGCAAGAGACCCAGTACTTC. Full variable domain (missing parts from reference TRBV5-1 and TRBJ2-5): KAGVTQTPRYLIKTRGQQVTLSCSPISGHRSVSWYQQTPGQGLQFLFEYFSETQRNKGNFPGRFSGRQFSNSRSEMNVSTLELGDSALYLCASRSGDSSQETQYFGPGTRLLVL.

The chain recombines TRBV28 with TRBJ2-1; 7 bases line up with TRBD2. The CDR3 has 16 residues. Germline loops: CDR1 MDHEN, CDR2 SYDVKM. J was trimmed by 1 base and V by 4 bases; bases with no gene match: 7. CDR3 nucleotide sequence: TGTGCCAGCAGTTCCGCTAGCGGATTATCCTACAATGAGCAGTTCTTC. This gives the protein CASSSASGLSYNEQFF.

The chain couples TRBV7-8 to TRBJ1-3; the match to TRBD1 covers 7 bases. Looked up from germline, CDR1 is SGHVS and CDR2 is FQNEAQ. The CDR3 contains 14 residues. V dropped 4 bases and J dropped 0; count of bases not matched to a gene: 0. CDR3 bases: TGTGCCAGCAGCTGGGACAGCTCTGGAAACACCATATATTTT. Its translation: CASSWDSSGNTIYF.

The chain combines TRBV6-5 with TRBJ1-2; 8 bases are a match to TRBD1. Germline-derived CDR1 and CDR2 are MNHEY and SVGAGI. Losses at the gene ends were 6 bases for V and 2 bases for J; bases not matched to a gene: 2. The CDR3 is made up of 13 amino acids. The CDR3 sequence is CASRWTGNYGYTF. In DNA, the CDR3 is TGTGCCAGCAGATGGACAGGGAACTATGGCTACACCTTC.

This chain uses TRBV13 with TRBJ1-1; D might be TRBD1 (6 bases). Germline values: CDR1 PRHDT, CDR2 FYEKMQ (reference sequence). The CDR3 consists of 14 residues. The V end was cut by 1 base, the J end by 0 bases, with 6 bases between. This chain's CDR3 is CASSLDRVNTEAFF. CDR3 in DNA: TGTGCCAGCAGCTTAGACAGGGTGAACACTGAAGCTTTCTTT.

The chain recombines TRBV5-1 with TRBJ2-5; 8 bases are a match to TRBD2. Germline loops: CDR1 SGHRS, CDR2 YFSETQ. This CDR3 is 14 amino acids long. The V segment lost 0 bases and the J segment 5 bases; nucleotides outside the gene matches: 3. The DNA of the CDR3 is TGCGCCAGCAGCTTGGGCCCGGGGGGGGAGACCCAGTACTTC. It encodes CASSLGPGGETQYF.

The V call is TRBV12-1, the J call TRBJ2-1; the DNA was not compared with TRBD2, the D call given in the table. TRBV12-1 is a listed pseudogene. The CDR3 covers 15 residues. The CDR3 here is CASSNTSERYNEQFF. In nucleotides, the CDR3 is TGTGCCAGCAGCAATACTAGCGAGCGATACAATGAGCAGTTCTTC.

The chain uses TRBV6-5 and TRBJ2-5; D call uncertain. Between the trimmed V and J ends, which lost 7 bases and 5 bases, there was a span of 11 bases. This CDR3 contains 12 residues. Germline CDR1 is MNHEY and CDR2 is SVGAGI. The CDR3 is CASKAFGETQYF. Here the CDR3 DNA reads TGTGCCAGCAAGGCCTTCGGGGAGACCCAGTACTTC.